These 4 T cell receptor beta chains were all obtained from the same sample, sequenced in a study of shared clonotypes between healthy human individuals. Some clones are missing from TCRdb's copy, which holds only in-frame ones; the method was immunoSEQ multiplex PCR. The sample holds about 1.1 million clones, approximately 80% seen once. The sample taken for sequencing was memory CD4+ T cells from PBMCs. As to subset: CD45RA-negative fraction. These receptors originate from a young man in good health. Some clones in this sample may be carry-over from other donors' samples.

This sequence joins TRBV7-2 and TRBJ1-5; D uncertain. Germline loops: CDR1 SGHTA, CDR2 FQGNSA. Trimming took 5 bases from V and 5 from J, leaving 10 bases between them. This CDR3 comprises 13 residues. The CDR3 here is CASSPTDDQPQHF. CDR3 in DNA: TGTGCCAGCAGCCCAACAGATGATCAGCCCCAGCATTTT.

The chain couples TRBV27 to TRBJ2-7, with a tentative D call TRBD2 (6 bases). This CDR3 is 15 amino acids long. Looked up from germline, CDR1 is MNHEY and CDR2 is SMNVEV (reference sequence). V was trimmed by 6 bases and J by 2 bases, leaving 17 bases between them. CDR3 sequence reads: CASSPSGTLPYEQYF. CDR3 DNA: TGTGCCAGCAGCCCTTCCGGGACTCTACCCTACGAGCAGTACTTC.

The DNA for the CDR3 is TGCGCCAGCCGCCCGGACAGGGAAGATCAGCCCCAGCATTTT. Protein: CASRPDREDQPQHF. The genes are TRBV5-1 and TRBJ1-5; 8 bases line up with TRBD1. Germline CDR1 SGHRS, CDR2 YFSETQ. This CDR3 region has 14 residues. V dropped 7 bases and J dropped 5; count of bases not matched to a gene: 8.

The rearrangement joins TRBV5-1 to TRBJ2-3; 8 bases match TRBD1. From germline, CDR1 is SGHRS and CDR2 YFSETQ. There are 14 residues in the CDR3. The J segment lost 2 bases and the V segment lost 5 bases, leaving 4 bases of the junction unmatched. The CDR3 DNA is TGCGCCAGCAGTGTGGACAGGGACACAGATACGCAGTATTTT. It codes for CASSVDRDTDTQYF.